The TCR beta chain under discussion was sequenced for a study of Graves' ophthalmopathy and Graves' hyperthyroidism. Study-wide findings and caveats: Blood also contained most of the expanded thyroid clonotypes above 0.001 frequency.

RNA transcripts were the source from which TCR beta CDR3 regions were amplified. RT-PCR with HTBI primers came first, then second-round multiplex PCR. TCRdb re-derived calls from the multiplex PCR reads in MiXCR, one entry per CDR3 protein. Among hundreds of thousands of distinct CDR3 sequences listed, approximately 22% were seen once. At least ten counts were recorded for this clonotype. Its target is not known. Clinical symptoms, serum thyroxine, TRAb, thyroid ultrasound and orbital computed tomography were relied on for diagnosis. The CDR3 is 14 amino acids. Germline CDR1 MNHEY, CDR2 SVGAGI. V was clipped by 2 bases and J by 7 bases, with 11 bases between them.

This receptor was identified in a woman under 30 with stable Graves' hyperthyroidism. Some clones in this sample may be carry-over from other donors' samples. Material: peripheral blood. The chain combines TRBV6-5 with TRBJ2-2; maybe TRBD2 (6 bases). The CDR3 protein is CASSYTPGGGELFF. The CDR3 bases are TGTGCCAGCAGTTACACCCCCGGGGGCGGGGAGCTGTTTTTT.